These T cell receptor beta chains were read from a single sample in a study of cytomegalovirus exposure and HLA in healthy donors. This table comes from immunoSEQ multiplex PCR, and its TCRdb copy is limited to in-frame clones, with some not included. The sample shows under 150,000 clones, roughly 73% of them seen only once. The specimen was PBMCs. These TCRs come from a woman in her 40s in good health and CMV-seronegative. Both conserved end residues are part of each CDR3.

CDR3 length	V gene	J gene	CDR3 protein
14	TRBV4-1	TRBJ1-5	CASSQEQGIQPQHF
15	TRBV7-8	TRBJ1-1	CASSYSPRVNTEAFF
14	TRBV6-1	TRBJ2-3	CASSERGETDTQYF
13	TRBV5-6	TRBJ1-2	CASSLWGNYGYTF
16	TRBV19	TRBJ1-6	CASSITGGQGNSPLHF
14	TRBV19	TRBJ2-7	CASSISTGPYEQYF
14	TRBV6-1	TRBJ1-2	CASGHEQGAYGYTF
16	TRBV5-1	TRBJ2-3	CASSFSSGGAFETQYF
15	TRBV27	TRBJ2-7	CASSLSPGQNYEQYF
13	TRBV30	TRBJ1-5	CAWSPYRDQPQHF
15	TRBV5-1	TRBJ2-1	CASSPGPSGDNEQFF
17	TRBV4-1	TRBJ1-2	CASSQDPSGQGFFGYTF
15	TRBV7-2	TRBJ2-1	CASNIKESSYNEQFF
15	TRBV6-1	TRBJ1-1	CASSEEPSRNTEAFF
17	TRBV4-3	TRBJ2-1	CASSQSKLSGSYNEQFF
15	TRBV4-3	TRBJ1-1	CASSHRQGVNTEAFF
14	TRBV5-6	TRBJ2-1	CASSPDSHYNEQFF
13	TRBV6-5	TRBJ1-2	CASSSQGTDGYTF
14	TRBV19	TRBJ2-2	CASSMWGGAGELFF
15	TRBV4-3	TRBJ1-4	CASSQNRFVYEKLFF
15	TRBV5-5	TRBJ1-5	CASSLLTGPNQPQHF
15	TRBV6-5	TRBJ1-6	CASSSSKRVRGPLHF
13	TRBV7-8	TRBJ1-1	CASRPQGTGEAFF
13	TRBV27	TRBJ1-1	CASSFGGNTEAFF
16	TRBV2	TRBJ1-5	CASSEVPFKGDQPQHF
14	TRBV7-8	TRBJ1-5	CASSLEVGGQPQHF
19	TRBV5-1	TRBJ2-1	CASSLQGLAGGPSYNEQFF
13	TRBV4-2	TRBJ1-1	CASSQEGGSGAFF
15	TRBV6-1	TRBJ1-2	CASSERDRGGYGYTF
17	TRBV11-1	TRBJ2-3	CASSSSLGTGGTDTQYF
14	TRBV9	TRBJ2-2	CASSVVAGPGELFF
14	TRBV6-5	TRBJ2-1	CASSRVGGFDEQFF
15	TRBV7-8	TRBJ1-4	CASSPRGTGGEKLFF
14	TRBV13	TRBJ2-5	CASSSGTPQETQYF
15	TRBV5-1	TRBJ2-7	CASSPRGRSSYEQYF
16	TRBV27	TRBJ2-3	CASSLLKTGNTDTQYF
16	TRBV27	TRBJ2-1	CASSTGRKLPYNEQFF
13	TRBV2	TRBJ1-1	CASSYQAGGEAFF
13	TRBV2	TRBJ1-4	CASSGRQVEKLFF
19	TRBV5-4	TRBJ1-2	CASSLARRQGLKTHYGYTF
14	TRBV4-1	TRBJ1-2	CASSRPLQGEGYTF
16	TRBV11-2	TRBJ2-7	CASSLVASGDFYEQYF
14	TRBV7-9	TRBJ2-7	CASSQRTGRYEQYF
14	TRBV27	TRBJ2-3	CASSLVQGQDTQYF
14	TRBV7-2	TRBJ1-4	CASSPGQGAEKLFF
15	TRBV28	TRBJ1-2	CASSLSVQGRVGYTF
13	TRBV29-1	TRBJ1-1	CSVEGQQNTEAFF
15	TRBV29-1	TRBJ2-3	CSVELGGTTTDTQYF
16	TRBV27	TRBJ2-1	CASSLPRGDPHNEQFF
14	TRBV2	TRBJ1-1	CASSDGVGDTEAFF
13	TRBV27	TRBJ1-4	CASSRDSNEKLFF
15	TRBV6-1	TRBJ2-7	CASSEDYRVAYEQYF
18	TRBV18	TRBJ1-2	CASSPPGTPFKSNYGYTF
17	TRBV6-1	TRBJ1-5	CASSGRQGRAGDRAQHF